This TCR beta chain was observed in a study of vaccination effects on CD4 cells after COVID-19. Germline V lookup: CDR1 SGHDT, CDR2 YYEEEE. The CDR3 sequence is 15 residues long. Germline trimming cut 3 bases from V and 4 bases from J; bases unmatched to any gene: 5. Within the ViraFEST assay, antigen-specific CD4+ T cells underwent expansion with viral peptide pools prior to sequencing. After roughly 10 days in culture, the CD4+ T cells were isolated. Confirmation by PCR established that the person had SARS-CoV-2 infection between March and December 2020. With respect to this clone: Its cognate antigen is unknown.

Here immunoSEQ multiplex PCR was the method, and the copy in TCRdb shows in-frame clones only, minus some. There are 63,000 or so clones in the sample; under 85% occur only once, and under 6% lies in the top ten. Study conclusions and caveats: Predominantly, the post-vaccine spike-reactive clones of convalescents comprised new vaccine-induced clones.

The specimen was CD4+ T cells from PBMCs cultured with HIV peptides, collected before COVID-19 vaccination. Specified subset: HIV-1 Nef peptide pool negative control/reference culture. This sequence joins TRBV5-6 and TRBJ1-5, with TRBD1 matching 9 bases. The receptor comes from a human donor who had a prior SARS-CoV-2 infection. For the CDR3, the DNA is TGTGCCAGCAGCTGGACAGGGGTCGGTAATCAGCCCCAGCATTTT. It translates to CASSWTGVGNQPQHF.